This passage covers 19 T cell receptor beta chains from one sample sequenced in a study of T cell responses to AZD1222 COVID-19 vaccine. The table came from immunoSEQ multiplex PCR; TCRdb's copy has only in-frame clones and leaves some out. The table has about 99,000 clones, roughly 92% seen once. This specimen consisted of peripheral blood, obtained on day 0 of AZD1222 vaccination. These receptors were taken from an adult in good health.

This clone has just a few counts. The CDR3 nucleotides are TGTGCCAGCAGCCCCGGGACAGGGGGCGGCTACACCTTC. Its protein product is CASSPGTGGGYTF. This rearrangement joins TRBV14 to TRBJ1-2; TRBD1 matches at 12 bases. CDR1 is SGHDN and CDR2 is FVKESK in the germline V gene. The V and J ends lost 4 bases and 8 bases, in that order; junction bases with no gene match: 2. The CDR3 runs 13 residues. The entire variable domain, with the rest obtained from reference TRBV14 and TRBJ1-2, is as follows: EAGVTQFPSHSVIEKGQTVTLRCDPISGHDNLYWYRRVMGKEIKFLLHFVKESKQDESGMPNNRFLAERTGGTYSTLKVQPAELEDSGVYFCASSPGTGGGYTFGSGTRLTVV.

The chain has TRBV10-1 and TRBJ2-7; the match to TRBD2 covers 8 bases. Germline assignment: CDR1 WNHNN and CDR2 SYGVQD (reference sequence). CDR3 length: 15 residues. The J segment lost 1 base and the V segment lost 8 bases, leaving 10 bases of the junction unmatched. The chain's CDR3 is CASGDWTSSSYEQYF. The CDR3 region has the DNA TGCGCCAGCGGGGACTGGACTAGCTCATCCTACGAGCAGTACTTC.

The CDR3 nucleotides are TGTGCCAGCTCACCCTCTGGTGGTGATGGCTACACCTTC. Translated, it gives CASSPSGGDGYTF. This chain connects TRBV18 to TRBJ1-2; D gene unclear. The germline V gene has CDR1 KGHSH and CDR2 LQKENI. Trimming stripped 3 bases from V and 6 bases from J, with 11 bases between. The CDR3 spans 13 residues.

CDR3 sequence (DNA): TGTGCCAGCTCCGCCACTAGCGGGAGGTCCGGGGAGCTGTTTTTT. Its translation is CASSATSGRSGELFF. The rearrangement uses TRBV2 and TRBJ2-2; TRBD2 matches at 12 bases. CDR1 SNHLY and CDR2 FYNNEI come from the germline V gene. The CDR3 loop spans 15 amino acids. V trimming: 8 bases; J trimming: 6 bases; junction bases outside the gene matches: 7.

The V gene is TRBV5-6, the J gene TRBJ1-2, with 7 bases aligning to TRBD1. Germline-derived CDR1 and CDR2 are SGHDT and YYEEEE. Losses at the gene ends were 1 base for V and 5 bases for J; bases not matched to a gene: 11. The CDR3 runs 16 residues. The CDR3 nucleotides read TGTGCCAGCAGCTTGCTGGGACAGCTCAAGACTTATGGCTACACCTTC. It encodes CASSLLGQLKTYGYTF.

The chain joins TRBV10-3 to TRBJ2-2, with D perhaps matching TRBD1 (5 bases). Germline V gene data show CDR1 as ENHRY and CDR2 as SYGVKD. The CDR3 spans 18 residues. V was shortened by 7 bases and J by 0 bases, with 21 bases between the two germline ends. The CDR3 DNA reads as TGTGCCATCAAGGTCCAGGGTATGCGCAGCCCGAACACCGGGGAGCTGTTTTTT. Translation gives CAIKVQGMRSPNTGELFF.

The chain links TRBV24-1 to TRBJ1-2; D is ambiguous. The V end was cut by 4 bases, the J end by 5 bases, with 13 bases between. The CDR3 loop spans 14 amino acids. CDR1 KGHDR and CDR2 SFDVKD come from the germline V gene. For the CDR3, the DNA is TGTGCCACCAGTGACGTCAACCAGGAATATGGCTACACCTTC. As protein: CATSDVNQEYGYTF.

The chain is built from TRBV10-3 and TRBJ1-2; D is unclear. Trimming removed 9 bases from V and 2 bases from J, with 10 bases in between. Looked up from germline, CDR1 is ENHRY and CDR2 is SYGVKD. The CDR3 is made up of 12 amino acids. CDR3 amino acids: CAIKRENYGYTF. In DNA form, the CDR3 reads TGTGCCATAAAGAGGGAAAACTATGGCTACACCTTC.

The rearrangement uses TRBV2 and TRBJ1-1; D is unclear. CDR1 is SNHLY and CDR2 is FYNNEI in the germline V gene. CDR3 length: 11 residues. Trimming took 5 bases from V and 10 from J, leaving 11 bases between them. CDR3 sequence reads: CASSRAVGAFF. DNA for the CDR3: TGTGCCAGCAGTAGGGCGGTGGGAGCTTTCTTT.

The chain combines TRBV28 with TRBJ2-1; 10 bases align to TRBD2. The germline CDR1 and CDR2 sequences are MDHEN and SYDVKM. The CDR3 runs to 17 residues. J gave up 9 bases and V 6 bases, and 17 bases lay outside the gene matches. DNA for the CDR3: TGTGCCAGCAGCCCCTCTTCTAGCGGGGGCCTAACGATTGAGCAGTTCTTC. Translating gives CASSPSSSGGLTIEQFF. Looking up the rest from reference TRBV28 and TRBJ2-1 gives the full variable domain: DVKVTQSSRYLVKRTGEKVFLECVQDMDHENMFWYRQDPGLGLRLIYFSYDVKMKEKGDIPEGYSVSREKKERFSLILESASTNQTSMYLCASSPSSSGGLTIEQFFGPGTRLTVL.

The chain joins TRBV2 to TRBJ2-1; TRBD2 aligns across 15 bases. Germline CDR1 and CDR2: SNHLY and FYNNEI. V shed 6 bases, J shed 2 bases, and the junction held 11 bases outside the gene matches. The CDR3 loop spans 19 amino acids. As DNA, the CDR3 is TGTGCCAGCAGCTGGACTAGCGGGAGGGCAATCATAGCCTACAATGAGCAGTTCTTC. Translation: CASSWTSGRAIIAYNEQFF. Supplemented by reference TRBV2 and TRBJ2-1, the full variable domain reads EPEVTQTPSHQVTQMGQEVILRCVPISNHLYFYWYRQILGQKVEFLVSFYNNEISEKSEIFDDQFSVERPDGSNFTLKIRSTKLEDSAMYFCASSWTSGRAIIAYNEQFFGPGTRLTVL.

This clone was recorded only once. The V call is TRBV27, the J call TRBJ2-7; 9 bases match TRBD2. Germline trimming cut 3 bases from V and 3 bases from J; bases unmatched to any gene: 12. Germline V gives CDR1 MNHEY, CDR2 SMNVEV (reference sequence). This CDR3 is built from 17 residues. CDR3 in DNA: TGTGCCAGCAGTTTTTCATCAAGAACTAGCGGGTACTACGAGCAGTACTTC. This sequence encodes CASSFSSRTSGYYEQYF.

V gene TRBV5-1 combines with J gene TRBJ1-6, with 10 bases identical to TRBD1. Germline-derived CDR1 and CDR2 are SGHRS and YFSETQ. The trim removed 3 bases at V and 14 bases at J, leaving 14 bases unmatched. The CDR3 contains 16 residues. CDR3 nucleotides: TGCGCCAGCAGCTCGACCACCGGGACAGGGGCAAGGGCCCTCCACTTT. The encoded protein is CASSSTTGTGARALHF.

The rearrangement links TRBV5-1 to TRBJ1-2; 8 bases match TRBD1. CDR3 size: 17 residues. The V gene end was trimmed by 4 bases and the J gene end by 3 bases; junction bases not matched to a gene: 14. Germline V lookup: CDR1 SGHRS, CDR2 YFSETQ. CDR3 coding DNA: TGCGCCAGCAGCCTAGAGACAGGGGTGCACGGAGACTATGGCTACACCTTC. Residues: CASSLETGVHGDYGYTF.

The V gene is TRBV5-6, the J gene TRBJ1-6; tentative D call: TRBD1 (6 bases). Looked up from germline, CDR1 is SGHDT and CDR2 is YYEEEE. V dropped 0 bases and J dropped 1 base, with 11 bases sitting between them. This CDR3 is built from 17 residues. The CDR3 nucleotides are TGTGCCAGCAGCTTGGGTGGCAGGGGTTCCTATAATTCACCCCTCCACTTT. Its protein product is CASSLGGRGSYNSPLHF.

V gene TRBV6-5 combines with J gene TRBJ2-5; TRBD2 matches at 10 bases. V was clipped by 0 bases and J by 5 bases; unmatched bases: 6. CDR1 and CDR2 from the germline V gene are MNHEY and SVGAGI. The CDR3 runs to 16 residues. CDR3 residues: CASSYSKGLATETQYF. The DNA of the CDR3 is TGTGCCAGCAGTTACTCGAAGGGACTAGCGACTGAGACCCAGTACTTC.

This clone was recorded once. V usage is TRBV3-1 (or the pseudogene TRBV3-2) and J usage is TRBJ1-5, with unresolved D. Germline CDR1 reads LGHDT; CDR2 reads YNNKEL (reference sequence). The CDR3 contains 16 residues. The V gene lost 4 bases and the J gene lost 5 bases, with 18 bases spanning the gap. The CDR3 DNA is TGTGCCAGCAGCCTCCCTAGTCCCATTCATCATCAGCCCCAGCATTTT. Translating it yields CASSLPSPIHHQPQHF.

The chain uses TRBV23-1 and TRBJ1-5; 10 positions match TRBD1. TRBV23-1 qualifies as an ORF whose function is uncertain. The junction had 9 bases not matched to a gene; V was cut back by 4 bases and J by 6 bases. This CDR3 region has 16 residues. CDR3 coding DNA: TGCGCCAGCAGTCCAGACCGACAGGGGGCATGTCAGCCCCAGCATTTT. This encodes CASSPDRQGACQPQHF.

V usage is TRBV12-3 or TRBV12-4 and J usage is TRBJ1-2; D remains unclear. V shed 3 bases and J shed 7 bases, with 9 bases lying between them. There are 12 residues in the CDR3. CDR3 bases: TGTGCCAGCAGTTTTAGTCCATTTGGCTACACCTTC. Its protein product is CASSFSPFGYTF.